The source of this T cell receptor beta chain is a study of blood T cell repertoires in COVID-19. At the level of the study: There were acute and convalescent COVID-19 samples, and they came from the United States, Italy and Spain. T cells, B-cell-depleted T cells, or PBMCs supplied cDNA or gDNA.

Here immunoSEQ multiplex PCR was the method, and the copy in TCRdb shows in-frame clones only, minus some. The table lists 200,000 to 250,000 clones, roughly 86% of them singletons. Between the trimmed V and J ends, which lost 2 bases and 3 bases, there was a span of 13 bases. Looked up from germline, CDR1 is MNHEY and CDR2 is SMNVEV (reference sequence). This CDR3 region has 15 residues. This clone was detected a few times. The sample taken for sequencing was peripheral blood. V usage is TRBV27 and J usage is TRBJ2-5; D might be TRBD1 (5 bases). This receptor was obtained from a woman in her 70s with active or convalescent COVID-19. CDR3 sequence (DNA): TGTGCCAGCAGTTTACAGGGTGTAGACAAAGAGACCCAGTACTTC. Its protein is CASSLQGVDKETQYF.